What follows are 12 T cell receptor beta chains derived from one specimen sequenced in a study of T-cell reconstitution after alpha-beta-depleted transplantation in children. This sample's TCRbeta library carried unique molecular identifier barcodes. Via MiXCR, TCRdb re-called the PCR reads, giving one row per CDR3 protein. Here the sample spans thousands of distinct CDR3 sequences, approximately 14% being singletons. The sequencing here drew on PBMCs, taken before TCRalphabeta/CD19-depleted stem cell transplant. The receptors stem from a boy aged 5 to 17 with acute lymphoblastic leukemia, due to receive a stem cell transplant.

This clonotype has at least ten counts. The rearrangement uses TRBV7-6 and TRBJ2-5; weak D call: TRBD2 (6 bases). Trimming took 2 bases from V and 2 from J, leaving 15 bases between them. The CDR3 has 16 amino acids. The germline CDR1 and CDR2 sequences are SGHVS and FNYEAQ. CDR3 protein: CASSLSLSAGQETQYF. As DNA, the CDR3 is TGTGCCAGCAGCTTATCGTTATCGGCGGGACAAGAGACCCAGTACTTC. The whole variable domain, remainder taken from reference TRBV7-6 and TRBJ2-5, is GAGVSQSPRYKVTKRGQDVALRCDPISGHVSLYWYRQALGQGPEFLTYFNYEAQQDKSGLPNDRFSAERPEGSISTLTIQRTEQRDSAMYRCASSLSLSAGQETQYFGPGTRLLVL.

This clonotype was observed at least ten times. This chain links TRBV18 with TRBJ1-4; TRBD1 might be the D (6 bases). The germline V and J ends were trimmed by 6 bases and 1 base, with 9 bases remaining between them. This CDR3 has 14 amino acids. The germline V gene encodes CDR1 KGHSH and CDR2 LQKENI. The CDR3 spells CASSPDRTNEKLFF. The CDR3 DNA reads TGTGCCAGCTCTCCGGACAGAACTAATGAAAAACTGTTTTTT.

This clonotype is labeled as medium-sized (0.01 to 0.1%). The chain carries TRBV5-4 and TRBJ2-7; no clear D gene. CDR3 length: 17 residues. Trimming left V 0 bases short and J 4 bases short, with 20 bases between. CDR1 is SGHNT, CDR2 YYREEE, per germline (reference sequence). This CDR3 reads CASSLVSGHGPGYEQYF. The CDR3 region has the DNA TGTGCCAGCAGCTTGGTCTCCGGGCACGGCCCCGGGTACGAGCAGTACTTC.

This clonotype is deemed medium-sized. J is TRBJ2-7 and V is TRBV11-2; a possible D gene is TRBD1 (6 bases). Trimming pared 7 bases from V and 5 bases from J, leaving 18 bases between. CDR3 size: 14 residues. Per the germline V gene, CDR1 is SGHAT and CDR2 is FQNNGV. The CDR3: CASTHLDSPDEQYF. CDR3 coding DNA: TGTGCCAGCACCCACCTGGACAGCCCCGACGAGCAGTACTTC.

By frequency in the sample, this clonotype is medium-sized. The rearrangement joins TRBV24-1 to TRBJ2-5, with TRBD1 matching over 10 bases. V dropped 3 bases and J dropped 3; count of bases not matched to a gene: 6. The CDR3 is 16 amino acids. The germline V gene has CDR1 KGHDR and CDR2 SFDVKD. The CDR3 here is CATSDPGTGEEETQYF. For the CDR3, the DNA is TGTGCCACCAGTGATCCTGGGACAGGGGAGGAAGAGACCCAGTACTTC.

By share of the sample, this clonotype is medium-sized. The chain combines TRBV7-8 with TRBJ1-6, with D maybe TRBD1 (6 bases). V was pared by 5 bases and J by 8 bases, with 19 bases between. Germline CDR1 is SGHVS and CDR2 is FQNEAQ. The CDR3 spans 16 residues. The CDR3 loop is CASSVLAGGSDSPLHF. DNA for the CDR3: TGTGCCAGCAGCGTCCTCGCTGGGGGCTCTGATTCACCCCTCCACTTT.

This clonotype is judged medium-sized (0.01 to 0.1%). The chain has TRBV28 and TRBJ1-2; D unclear. Trimming removed 4 bases at V and 4 bases at J, with 7 bases between. The length of the CDR3 is 12 residues. CDR1 and CDR2 from the germline V gene are MDHEN and SYDVKM. CDR3 sequence reads: CASSSRTYGYTF. In DNA form, the CDR3 reads TGTGCCAGCAGTTCCAGGACCTATGGCTACACCTTC.

This clonotype has a single count. The chain employs TRBV9 and TRBJ2-1, with TRBD2 identical over 14 bases. The germline CDR1 and CDR2 sequences are SGDLS and YYNGEE. The CDR3 contains 16 residues. V dropped 4 bases and J dropped 5; count of bases not matched to a gene: 5. In nucleotides, the CDR3 is TGTGCCAGCAGCAATCCGGGACTAGCGGGAGACAATGAGCAGTTCTTC. It specifies CASSNPGLAGDNEQFF.

This clonotype is medium-sized. The V and J genes are TRBV28 and TRBJ2-1, with D perhaps matching TRBD2 (6 bases). Germline-derived CDR1 and CDR2 are MDHEN and SYDVKM. There are 14 residues in the CDR3. The V gene lost 5 bases and the J gene lost 9 bases, with 17 bases spanning the gap. Written as DNA, the CDR3 is TGTGCCAGCAGTCAGGGACTTCCCTGGGGTGAGCAGTTCTTC. It specifies CASSQGLPWGEQFF. The whole variable domain, remainder taken from reference TRBV28 and TRBJ2-1, is DVKVTQSSRYLVKRTGEKVFLECVQDMDHENMFWYRQDPGLGLRLIYFSYDVKMKEKGDIPEGYSVSREKKERFSLILESASTNQTSMYLCASSQGLPWGEQFFGPGTRLTVL.

This clonotype is judged medium-sized. The chain is built from TRBV6-5 and TRBJ2-7; D may be TRBD1 (6 bases). The CDR3 has 13 residues. CDR1 is MNHEY, CDR2 SVGAGI, per germline. Trimming left V 6 bases short and J 1 base short, with 10 bases between. CDR3 in DNA: TGTGCCAGCAGACACAGGGAGTCCTACGAGCAGTACTTC. This codes for CASRHRESYEQYF.

The chain has TRBV20-1 and TRBJ2-1, with 7 bases aligning to TRBD2. CDR1 and CDR2 (germline): DFQATT, SNEGSKA (reference sequence). This CDR3 is built from 15 residues. Trimming cost V 2 bases and J 4 bases; bases outside gene matches: 8. This CDR3 is CSARKRGDRYNEQFF. The CDR3 DNA is TGCAGTGCTAGAAAGCGGGGAGATCGGTACAATGAGCAGTTCTTC.

This clonotype is labeled as medium-sized. This chain links TRBV7-2 with TRBJ1-5; 7 bases align to TRBD1. Losses at the gene ends were 1 base for V and 0 bases for J; bases not matched to a gene: 3. This CDR3 is 16 amino acids long. Germline assignment: CDR1 SGHTA and CDR2 FQGNSA. CDR3 protein: CASSLETGHSNQPQHF. The CDR3, as DNA: TGTGCCAGCAGCTTAGAGACAGGGCATAGCAATCAGCCCCAGCATTTT.